This passage covers 25 T cell receptor beta chains from one sample sequenced in a study of lymphopenia after photon versus proton radiotherapy. The method was immunoSEQ multiplex PCR; TCRdb's version includes in-frame clones alone and lacks a portion of them. Here the sample spans about 8,300 clones, about 90% being singletons. Material: peripheral blood, obtained from a patient treated with photon-based radiotherapy. All receptors come from a man older than 75 with cholangiocarcinoma.

This clone was seen only once. This chain joins TRBV5-6 and TRBJ1-1, with a weak D call TRBD1 (6 bases). The CDR3 length is 15 residues. Trimming removed 4 bases at V and 1 base at J, with 14 bases between. Germline lookup yields CDR1 SGHDT and CDR2 YYEEEE. The CDR3 nucleotides are TGTGCCAGCAGCCTACCAAGGACAGCGAACACTGAAGCTTTCTTT. Translated: CASSLPRTANTEAFF.

The rearrangement uses TRBV2 and TRBJ1-5; D unresolved. V lost 4 bases and J 1 base, leaving 11 bases between the germline ends. Germline V lookup: CDR1 SNHLY, CDR2 FYNNEI. The CDR3 has 15 residues. The CDR3 loop reads CASSGAVGSNQPQHF. The CDR3 DNA is TGTGCCAGCAGTGGGGCAGTGGGAAGCAATCAGCCCCAGCATTTT.

The J gene is TRBJ1-4, the V gene TRBV29-1; possible D gene TRBD1, 5 bases. Germline CDR1 reads SQVTM; CDR2 reads ANQGSEA. This CDR3 is built from 15 residues. Trimming removed 6 bases from V and 0 bases from J, with 14 bases in between. The CDR3 spells CSVQIPTATNEKLFF. For the CDR3, the DNA is TGCAGCGTCCAAATTCCGACAGCAACTAATGAAAAACTGTTTTTT.

The CDR3 loop is CASSIWGRGTDTQYF. CDR3 sequence (DNA): TGTGCCAGCAGCATCTGGGGCAGGGGCACAGATACGCAGTATTTT. V gene TRBV9 combines with J gene TRBJ2-3; D perhaps matches TRBD1 (5 bases). In germline, CDR1 is SGDLS, CDR2 YYNGEE. The V gene lost 4 bases and the J gene lost 1 base, with 13 bases spanning the gap. The CDR3 is 15 residues long.

The genes are TRBV2 and TRBJ1-2, with D uncertain. CDR1 is SNHLY and CDR2 is FYNNEI in the germline V gene. Trimming cost V 5 bases and J 8 bases, with 9 bases left between them. The CDR3 runs 11 residues. The CDR3 reads CASSQVGGYTF. CDR3 in DNA: TGTGCCAGCAGTCAGGTCGGAGGCTACACCTTC.

This clone has more than one count but fewer than ten. The V call is TRBV18, the J call TRBJ2-5; no definite D call. Germline lookup yields CDR1 KGHSH and CDR2 LQKENI. V lost 2 bases to trimming and J lost 5 bases, with 12 bases between them. CDR3 length: 14 amino acids. Here the CDR3 reads CASSPDNQRETQYF. Written as DNA, the CDR3 is TGTGCCAGCTCACCAGACAACCAAAGGGAGACCCAGTACTTC.

The CDR3 loop is CASRLITNYGYTF. The CDR3 nucleotides read TGTGCCAGCAGGCTAATTACTAACTATGGCTACACCTTC. The J gene is TRBJ1-2, the V gene TRBV11-2; D call uncertain. CDR1 is SGHAT and CDR2 is FQNNGV in the germline V gene. Deletions cut 6 bases from V and 0 bases from J, with 8 bases between. This CDR3 has 13 residues.

This sequence joins TRBV11-2 and TRBJ1-1; D is perhaps TRBD1 (5 bases). The germline V gene encodes CDR1 SGHAT and CDR2 FQNNGV. Trimming removed 1 base from V and 5 bases from J, with 11 bases in between. The CDR3 has 14 residues. The CDR3 nucleotides are TGTGCCAGCAGCTTAGTCGGGGCTGGGACTGAAGCTTTCTTT. Translated: CASSLVGAGTEAFF.

The V and J genes are TRBV27 and TRBJ1-2; D is possibly TRBD1 (5 bases). CDR1 is MNHEY and CDR2 is SMNVEV in the germline V gene (reference sequence). The CDR3 extends over 13 amino acids. Trimming pared 3 bases from V and 7 bases from J, leaving 12 bases between. The CDR3 coding sequence is TGTGCCAGCAGTTTTTCTACAGGAGGTGGCTACACCTTC. It encodes CASSFSTGGGYTF.

The chain's CDR3 is CASSLVRNEQYF. CDR3 nucleotides: TGCGCCAGCAGCTTGGTTAGGAACGAGCAGTACTTC. This rearrangement joins TRBV5-1 to TRBJ2-7; D remains unclear. Trimming cost V 0 bases and J 5 bases, with 6 bases left between them. The CDR3 is 12 amino acids. In germline, CDR1 is SGHRS, CDR2 YFSETQ.

This clone was observed once. The chain uses TRBV7-6 and TRBJ1-2; D perhaps matches TRBD1 (6 bases). CDR3 size: 17 residues. CDR1 is SGHVS and CDR2 is FNYEAQ in the germline V gene. Trimming shortened V by 5 bases and J by 0 bases, and 19 bases separated the two germline ends. The CDR3 is CASSPKGRGRTNYGYTF. CDR3 sequence (DNA): TGTGCCAGCAGCCCCAAGGGCAGGGGAAGAACTAACTATGGCTACACCTTC.

In its sample, this clone was seen once. The chain is built from TRBV4-1 and TRBJ2-7; 9 bases are a match to TRBD1. After removal of 0 bases from V and 3 bases from J, the junction contained 3 bases not matched to a gene. CDR3 length: 15 amino acids. In germline, CDR1 is MGHRA, CDR2 YSYEKL. CDR3 amino acids: CASSQDHRGLYEQYF. CDR3 nucleotide sequence: TGCGCCAGCAGCCAAGATCACAGGGGGCTCTACGAGCAGTACTTC.

The V gene is TRBV5-4, the J gene TRBJ2-3; the match to TRBD2 covers 15 bases. Germline V gene sequence: CDR1 SGHNT, CDR2 YYREEE (reference sequence). The length of the CDR3 is 16 residues. Losses at the gene ends were 3 bases for V and 6 bases for J; bases not matched to a gene: 5. CDR3 loop: CASSSRTSGGADTQYF. The CDR3 bases are TGTGCCAGCAGCTCCCGGACTAGCGGGGGGGCGGATACGCAGTATTTT.

The chain employs TRBV4-1 and TRBJ2-6; D perhaps matches TRBD1 (5 bases). Germline lookup yields CDR1 MGHRA and CDR2 YSYEKL. The CDR3 is 19 residues long. V dropped 4 bases and J dropped 2 bases, with 21 bases sitting between them. The chain's CDR3 is CASSLGQGLVRAGANVLTF. The CDR3 nucleotides are TGCGCCAGCAGCCTGGGCCAGGGCCTTGTTAGGGCTGGGGCCAACGTCCTGACTTTC.

The chain carries TRBV5-4 and TRBJ2-5, with 8 bases identical to TRBD2. Germline loops: CDR1 SGHNT, CDR2 YYREEE (reference sequence). The CDR3 extends over 13 amino acids. The trim removed 4 bases at V and 7 bases at J, leaving 6 bases unmatched. The CDR3, as DNA: TGTGCCAGCAGCCTCACGGCGGGGGGGACCCAGTACTTC. Amino acids: CASSLTAGGTQYF.

V gene TRBV28 combines with J gene TRBJ1-4, with 9 nucleotides matching TRBD1. V trimming: 6 bases; J trimming: 8 bases; junction bases outside the gene matches: 16. The V gene's germline CDR1 is MDHEN and CDR2 SYDVKM. The CDR3 has 17 amino acids. This chain's CDR3 is CASSPTGTGRFEEKLFF. CDR3 nucleotide sequence: TGTGCCAGCAGCCCCACCGGGACAGGGCGATTTGAGGAAAAACTGTTTTTT.

J is TRBJ1-2 and V is TRBV4-1, with 7 positions matching TRBD1. The CDR3 consists of 14 residues. CDR1 and CDR2 (germline): MGHRA, YSYEKL. Trimming removed 1 base from V and 7 bases from J; junction bases left unmatched: 6. CDR3 residues: CASSQGPQGFGYTF. CDR3 in DNA: TGCGCCAGCAGCCAAGGGCCACAGGGGTTTGGCTACACCTTC.

Note on this clone: The junction departs from the called germline gene at one end, perhaps through a read error. The chain combines TRBV7-9 with TRBJ2-7, with D uncertain. Germline CDR1 SEHNR, CDR2 FQNEAQ (reference sequence). The CDR3 sequence is 13 residues long. CDR3 in DNA: TGTGCCAGCAGTTCGCTCGGGCAGGTGGAAAGGCACTTC. Its protein product is CASSSLGQVERHF.

On this clone itself: In the same sample, other DNA sequences code for this CDR3. This chain joins TRBV5-1 and TRBJ2-3, with D unclear. Trimming took 0 bases from V and 0 from J, leaving 5 bases between them. Germline V gene sequence: CDR1 SGHRS, CDR2 YFSETQ. This CDR3 comprises 14 residues. CDR3 nucleotides: TGCGCCAGCAGCTTGGGGCAGAGCACAGATACGCAGTATTTT. Protein product: CASSLGQSTDTQYF.

The J gene is TRBJ2-3, the V gene TRBV10-3; possible D gene TRBD1, 6 bases. The CDR3 has 14 amino acids. Germline loops: CDR1 ENHRY, CDR2 SYGVKD. Deletions cut 4 bases from V and 5 bases from J, with 13 bases between. The CDR3 spells CAISGNRVKDTQYF. In nucleotides, the CDR3 is TGTGCCATCAGTGGAAACAGGGTAAAAGATACGCAGTATTTT.

The chain uses TRBV9 and TRBJ1-3; 10 nucleotides agree with TRBD1. The J segment lost 0 bases and the V segment lost 3 bases, leaving 3 bases of the junction unmatched. The CDR3 loop spans 16 amino acids. The V gene's germline CDR1 is SGDLS and CDR2 YYNGEE. The CDR3 protein is CASSEGQGLSGNTIYF. The CDR3 DNA sequence: TGTGCCAGCAGCGAGGGACAGGGGCTCTCTGGAAACACCATATATTTT. Using reference TRBV9 and TRBJ1-3 for the parts outside the CDR3, the full variable domain is DSGVTQTPKHLITATGQRVTLRCSPRSGDLSVYWYQQSLDQGLQFLIQYYNGEERAKGNILERFSAQQFPDLHSELNLSSLELGDSALYFCASSEGQGLSGNTIYFGEGSWLTVV.

The V gene is TRBV28, the J gene TRBJ2-3, with D uncertain. CDR3 length equals 15 residues. V was pared by 4 bases and J by 3 bases, with 14 bases between. The germline gives CDR1 MDHEN, CDR2 SYDVKM. The chain's CDR3 is CASSSPREFTDTQYF. The CDR3 DNA is TGTGCCAGCAGTTCCCCAAGAGAATTTACAGATACGCAGTATTTT.

The rearrangement uses TRBV27 and TRBJ2-3; tentatively, D is TRBD1 or TRBD2 (5 bases each). The V end was cut by 2 bases, the J end by 1 base, with 10 bases between. This CDR3 is 15 amino acids long. Germline CDR1 is MNHEY and CDR2 is SMNVEV (reference sequence). CDR3 coding DNA: TGTGCCAGCAGTTTAGAGGGGCGGGGCACAGATACGCAGTATTTT. It encodes CASSLEGRGTDTQYF.

The chain has TRBV19 and TRBJ2-5, with 7 bases matching TRBD2. The V gene end was trimmed by 6 bases and the J gene end by 8 bases; junction bases not matched to a gene: 9. CDR1 and CDR2 from the germline V gene are LNHDA and SQIVND (reference sequence). This CDR3 has 13 amino acids. The CDR3 nucleotides read TGTGCCAGTAGCGGCGGGGGTCGGGGAACCCAGTACTTC. Translating gives CASSGGGRGTQYF.

The chain carries TRBV9 and TRBJ1-3, with D tentatively TRBD1 (6 bases). Germline-derived CDR1 and CDR2 are SGDLS and YYNGEE. Trimming left V 3 bases short and J 3 bases short, with 13 bases between. The CDR3 spans 15 residues. CDR3 residues: CASSALQGSGNTIYF. DNA for the CDR3: TGTGCCAGCAGCGCGCTACAGGGTAGTGGAAACACCATATATTTT.